Below, one TCR beta chain is given with its context. Its antigen is unidentified. The data belong to a study of cytomegalovirus exposure and HLA in healthy donors. Study conclusions and caveats: According to the study, roughly 160 TCR beta chains were cytomegalovirus-associated. Reports state that TCR beta sequences accurately predicted most subjects' HLA-A and HLA-B alleles.

The germline gives CDR1 WNHNN, CDR2 SYGVQD (reference sequence). This CDR3 is built from 14 residues. V lost 7 bases and J lost 6; bases outside the gene matches: 5. Primers: 60 Vbeta forward and 13 Jbeta reverse. Clones were sequenced by immunoSEQ multiplex PCR, and TCRdb holds only the in-frame ones, with some missing. Of about 190,000 clones in the sample, approximately 78% are singletons; the top ten hold about 0.84%. The rearrangement links TRBV10-1 to TRBJ2-2, with 10 bases identical to TRBD2. The sequence came from a woman aged 18-29 years in good health and CMV-seronegative. The sample taken for sequencing was PBMCs. The CDR3 sequence: CASTSGGAAGELFF. The CDR3 DNA follows: TGCGCCAGCACCAGCGGGGGGGCTGCCGGGGAGCTGTTTTTT.